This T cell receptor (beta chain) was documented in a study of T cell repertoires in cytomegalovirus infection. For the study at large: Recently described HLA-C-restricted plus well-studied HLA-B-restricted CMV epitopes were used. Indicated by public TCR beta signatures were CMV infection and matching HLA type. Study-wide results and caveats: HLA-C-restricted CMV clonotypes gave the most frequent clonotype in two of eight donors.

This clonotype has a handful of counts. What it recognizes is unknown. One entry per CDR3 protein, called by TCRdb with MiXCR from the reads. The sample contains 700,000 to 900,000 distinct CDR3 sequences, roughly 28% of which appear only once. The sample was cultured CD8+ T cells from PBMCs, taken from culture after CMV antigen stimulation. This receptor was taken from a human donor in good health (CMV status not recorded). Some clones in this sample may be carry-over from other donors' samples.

DNA of the CDR3: TGTGCCAGCATTAAAGTGGCTGAAGCTTTCTTT. It codes for CASIKVAEAFF. The V and J genes are TRBV5-5 and TRBJ1-1; D is undetermined. The V gene's germline CDR1 is SGHKS and CDR2 YYEKEE (reference sequence). Between the trimmed V and J ends, which lost 6 bases and 6 bases, there was a span of 9 bases. CDR3 length: 11 amino acids.